The T cell receptor beta chain under discussion was sequenced for a study of graft-versus-host responses after intestinal transplantation. Whole-study context: Anti-thymocyte globulin induction was given to all recipients, followed by tacrolimus and steroids for 3 to 4 years. Whole-study results and caveats: Allografts from individuals with graft-donor T cell macrochimerism displayed high graft-versus-host to host-versus-graft clonal ratios. Recipient-marrow GvH clones were detected, some having first appeared in ileum or blood.

The repertoire was sequenced with immunoSEQ multiplex PCR; TCRdb's copy has only in-frame clones and lacks some. This table holds some 140,000 clones, approximately 94% found once. As concerns this clone: Its antigen is not identified.

This TCR was sampled from a human donor who received an intestinal transplant. Sequences were derived from unstimulated CD4+ T cells sorted from spleen or lymph node cells, sampled before intestinal transplant.

CDR3 sequence: CASSLVFVGRFTGELFF. CDR3 DNA sequence: TGTGCCAGCAGCTTAGTCTTTGTAGGTCGATTCACCGGGGAGCTGTTTTTT. This chain connects TRBV5-6 to TRBJ2-2; D remains unclear. CDR3 length: 17 amino acids. Germline V CDR1 and CDR2: SGHDT, YYEEEE. V lost 2 bases, J lost 4 bases, and 18 bases lay in between.